Listed here are 30 T cell receptor beta chains from one sample, sequenced in a study of T cell responses to AZD1222 COVID-19 vaccine. Profiling relied on immunoSEQ multiplex PCR, and the TCRdb table lists in-frame clones only, not all of them. Of 130,000 to 150,000 clones listed, less than 95% are singletons. Material: peripheral blood, obtained on day 0 of AZD1222 vaccination. Source of these receptors: an adult in good health.

V gene TRBV11-3 combines with J gene TRBJ2-3, with 13 bases aligning to TRBD2. Looked up from germline, CDR1 is SGHNT and CDR2 is YENEEA. With 8 bases clipped from V and 4 bases from J, the junction kept 12 bases outside the gene matches. This CDR3 contains 17 residues. DNA of the CDR3: TGTGCCAGCGAGCTAGGACTAGCGGGAGCGGGGGCAGATACGCAGTATTTT. It codes for CASELGLAGAGADTQYF.

This clone has just a few counts. The same CDR3 also results from other DNA sequences found in this sample. V is TRBV20-1 and J is TRBJ2-7; D unclear. Germline CDR1 reads DFQATT; CDR2 reads SNEGSKA (reference sequence). This CDR3 has 11 amino acids. Trimming removed 5 bases at V and 2 bases at J, with 7 bases between. CDR3 in DNA: TGCAGTGCTTCAGATACCTACGAGCAGTACTTC. Translation: CSASDTYEQYF.

This chain joins TRBV15 and TRBJ1-2; D might be TRBD1 (6 bases). CDR1 and CDR2 (germline): LNHNV, YYDKDF (reference sequence). The CDR3 runs 14 residues. The V gene lost 0 bases and the J gene lost 4 bases, with 9 bases spanning the gap. The CDR3 nucleotides read TGTGCCACCAGCAGAGAATTACAGGGCTATGGCTACACCTTC. It is translated as CATSRELQGYGYTF.

This chain joins TRBV5-4 and TRBJ1-3; D call uncertain. CDR1 SGHNT and CDR2 YYREEE come from the germline V gene (reference sequence). This CDR3 comprises 16 residues. The ends were cut back, 0 bases at V and 0 bases at J, with 10 bases in the middle. As DNA, the CDR3 is TGTGCCAGCAGCTTGGGGCAGCCAGGCTCTGGAAACACCATATATTTT. The encoded protein is CASSLGQPGSGNTIYF. Variable domain in full (rest from reference TRBV5-4 and TRBJ1-3): ETGVTQSPTHLIKTRGQQVTLRCSSQSGHNTVSWYQQALGQGPQFIFQYYREEENGRGNFPPRFSGLQFPNYSSELNVNALELDDSALYLCASSLGQPGSGNTIYFGEGSWLTVV.

The chain links TRBV7-2 to TRBJ1-3; D is perhaps TRBD1 (5 bases). Germline V gives CDR1 SGHTA, CDR2 FQGNSA. The CDR3 consists of 15 residues. Trimming removed 3 bases at V and 7 bases at J, with 16 bases between. The chain's CDR3 is CASSFGAQGGNTIYF. The CDR3 nucleotides read TGTGCCAGCAGCTTTGGGGCGCAGGGTGGTAACACCATATATTTT.

The CDR3 loop is CASSSGTTRTGELFF. The CDR3 nucleotides read TGTGCCAGCAGCTCCGGGACTACCCGCACCGGGGAGCTGTTTTTT. The rearrangement uses TRBV11-2 and TRBJ2-2; 7 bases line up with TRBD2. The germline CDR1 and CDR2 sequences are SGHAT and FQNNGV. The length of the CDR3 is 15 residues. Trimming took 4 bases from V and 4 from J; bases not matched to a gene: 6.

The chain couples TRBV25-1 to TRBJ2-2; 10 bases agree with TRBD1. J lost 6 bases, V lost 3 bases, and 4 bases had no gene match. CDR1 is MGHDK and CDR2 is SYGVNS in the germline V gene. The CDR3 is made up of 15 amino acids. The CDR3 loop reads CASSDRDRGPGELFF. In DNA, the CDR3 is TGTGCCAGCAGTGATAGGGACAGGGGACCCGGGGAGCTGTTTTTT.

V and J are TRBV6-5 and TRBJ2-7, with unresolved D. CDR3 length equals 11 residues. The germline CDR1 and CDR2 sequences are MNHEY and SVGAGI. The germline V and J ends were trimmed by 5 bases and 5 bases, with 7 bases remaining between them. This CDR3 is CASSPNHEQYF. The CDR3 DNA follows: TGTGCCAGCAGTCCAAACCACGAGCAGTACTTC.

This chain connects TRBV2 to TRBJ1-2; 8 nucleotides line up with TRBD1. Germline CDR1 and CDR2: SNHLY and FYNNEI. J gave up 8 bases and V 3 bases, and 5 bases lay outside the gene matches. This CDR3 is built from 13 residues. CDR3 nucleotide sequence: TGTGCCAGCAGTGACCAGGGGGCGGGAGGCTACACCTTC. Residues: CASSDQGAGGYTF.

The chain has TRBV5-1 and TRBJ1-2, with unresolved D. Between the trimmed V and J ends, which lost 4 bases and 6 bases, there was a span of 22 bases. Germline V gene lookup returns CDR1 SGHRS and CDR2 YFSETQ. This CDR3 comprises 16 residues. Written as DNA, the CDR3 is TGCGCCAGCAGCGCGTTGAGTCCGGATACCTCTCATGGCTACACCTTC. The encoded protein is CASSALSPDTSHGYTF.

This chain uses TRBV30 with TRBJ1-2; 9 bases agree with TRBD1. The germline gives CDR1 GTSNPN, CDR2 SVGIG (reference sequence). This CDR3 is built from 14 residues. The V and J ends lost 0 bases and 7 bases, in that order; junction bases with no gene match: 6. CDR3 coding DNA: TGTGCCTGGAGTGTACAGGGGGCCCCGGGTGGCTACACCTTC. Translation gives CAWSVQGAPGGYTF. Supplemented by reference TRBV30 and TRBJ1-2, the full variable domain reads SQTIHQWPATLVQPVGSPLSLECTVEGTSNPNLYWYRQAAGRGLQLLFYSVGIGQISSEVPQNLSASRPQDRQFILSSKKLLLSDSGFYLCAWSVQGAPGGYTFGSGTRLTVV.

The gene calls are TRBV7-2 and TRBJ1-5, with D possibly being TRBD1 (6 bases). Looked up from germline, CDR1 is SGHTA and CDR2 is FQGNSA. CDR3 length: 15 residues. V was cut by 1 base and J by 2 bases, with 9 bases left in between. The CDR3 coding sequence is TGTGCCAGCAGCTTAGTCTCAGGGGGCAATCAGCCCCAGCATTTT. Translating it yields CASSLVSGGNQPQHF.

The V gene is TRBV11-3, the J gene TRBJ2-2; D perhaps matches TRBD2 (6 bases). This CDR3 has 17 amino acids. Germline assignment: CDR1 SGHNT and CDR2 YENEEA. V was cut by 5 bases and J by 6 bases, with 22 bases left in between. The chain's CDR3 is CASSMTRSGPPAGELFF. The CDR3 DNA reads TGTGCCAGCAGCATGACTAGATCGGGACCCCCGGCCGGGGAGCTGTTTTTT.

As for this clone: Relative to the germline gene, one junction end is altered; a read error may explain this. The gene calls are TRBV4-1 and TRBJ2-2, with 8 nucleotides matching TRBD2. In germline, CDR1 is MGHRA, CDR2 YSYEKL. The CDR3 runs to 18 residues. Here the CDR3 reads CARSHAGVAGGFLGELFF. For the CDR3, the DNA is TGCGCCCGCAGCCACGCGGGGGTCGCGGGGGGATTTCTCGGGGAGCTGTTTTTT.

This rearrangement joins TRBV10-3 to TRBJ2-7, with TRBD1 as a possible D gene (6 bases). Germline loops: CDR1 ENHRY, CDR2 SYGVKD. The CDR3 totals 15 residues. Trimming took off 3 bases at V and 6 bases at J, with 18 bases between the two ends. Here the CDR3 reads CAISDRGGVGSEQYF. Written as DNA, the CDR3 is TGTGCCATCAGTGACCGAGGGGGAGTGGGGTCCGAGCAGTACTTC.

Note on this clone: One junction end does not reproduce the germline sequence, and a read error may be involved. J is TRBJ1-2 and V is TRBV29-1; possibly TRBD1 for D (6 bases). Germline CDR1 and CDR2: SQVTM and ANQGSEA. The CDR3 spans 13 residues. CDR3: CSIEPRGSYGYTF. The CDR3 DNA reads TGCAGCATTGAGCCCAGGGGATCCTATGGCTACACCTTC.

This chain connects TRBV18 to TRBJ1-1; 8 bases agree with TRBD1. Germline assignment: CDR1 KGHSH and CDR2 LQKENI. The V and J ends lost 6 bases and 1 base, in that order; junction bases with no gene match: 7. CDR3 size: 15 residues. The CDR3 spells CASSLSGTGNTEAFF. The CDR3 nucleotides read TGTGCCAGCTCCCTCAGCGGGACAGGGAACACTGAAGCTTTCTTT.

The V gene is TRBV6-5, the J gene TRBJ1-5, with 9 bases that match TRBD1. The germline CDR1 and CDR2 sequences are MNHEY and SVGAGI. V trimming: 5 bases; J trimming: 5 bases; junction bases outside the gene matches: 7. This CDR3 has 15 amino acids. The CDR3 nucleotides read TGTGCCAGCAGTCGGGACAGGGAATCCTATCAGCCCCAGCATTTT. It codes for CASSRDRESYQPQHF.

The rearrangement uses TRBV20-1 and TRBJ2-3, with TRBD2 matching 13 bases. Germline V gene sequence: CDR1 DFQATT, CDR2 SNEGSKA (reference sequence). This CDR3 contains 15 residues. V trimming: 3 bases; J trimming: 7 bases; junction bases outside the gene matches: 7. Written as DNA, the CDR3 is TGCAGTGCTAGTACCGGGACTAGCGGGGTCAATACGCAGTATTTT. Its protein product is CSASTGTSGVNTQYF.

V and J are TRBV19 and TRBJ2-7, with 9 bases lining up with TRBD1. CDR3 length: 14 residues. Per germline, CDR1 LNHDA and CDR2 SQIVND (reference sequence). V was pared by 10 bases and J by 2 bases, with 9 bases of the junction left unmatched. CDR3 amino acids: CATKGGQGPYEQYF. In DNA form, the CDR3 reads TGTGCCACTAAGGGGGGACAGGGACCCTACGAGCAGTACTTC.

V usage is TRBV6-5 and J usage is TRBJ1-6, with D uncertain. Trimming pared 8 bases from V and 8 bases from J, leaving 13 bases between. This CDR3 region has 13 residues. Germline V gives CDR1 MNHEY, CDR2 SVGAGI. The CDR3 is CASSPRGDSPLHF. CDR3 DNA sequence: TGTGCCAGCTCCCCACGTGGGGATTCACCCCTCCACTTT.

The rearrangement links TRBV24-1 to TRBJ1-2; possible D gene TRBD1, 6 bases. CDR3 length: 12 amino acids. Germline V gene sequence: CDR1 KGHDR, CDR2 SFDVKD. V was clipped by 3 bases and J by 7 bases, with 8 bases between them. CDR3 protein: CATSDRGGGYTF. The CDR3 bases are TGTGCCACCAGTGATCGAGGGGGTGGCTACACCTTC.

The rearrangement uses TRBV19 and TRBJ1-3, with TRBD1 identical over 8 bases. V lost 5 bases and J lost 1; bases outside the gene matches: 4. This CDR3 has 15 residues. In germline, CDR1 is LNHDA, CDR2 SQIVND (reference sequence). The CDR3 DNA reads TGTGCCAGTAGTCTGGGACAGGTATCTGGAAACACCATATATTTT. It yields the protein CASSLGQVSGNTIYF.

This sequence joins TRBV7-3 and TRBJ2-1, with TRBD1 identical over 8 bases. The CDR3 has 15 amino acids. J gave up 5 bases and V 6 bases, and 9 bases lay outside the gene matches. The germline gives CDR1 SGHTA, CDR2 FQGTGA. CDR3 protein: CASSPGDRSNNEQFF. In DNA, the CDR3 is TGTGCCAGCAGTCCAGGGGACAGGAGTAACAATGAGCAGTTCTTC.

The chain joins TRBV12-3 or TRBV12-4 to TRBJ1-5, with D uncertain. This CDR3 comprises 13 residues. Trimming pared 6 bases from V and 3 bases from J, leaving 9 bases between. The CDR3 bases are TGTGCCAGCAGCCTGACACACAATCAGCCCCAGCATTTT. Protein sequence: CASSLTHNQPQHF.

There are a few counts of this clone. The V call is TRBV4-2, the J call TRBJ2-1; 10 bases map to TRBD2. Trimming at V came to 0 bases and at J to 9 bases, leaving 8 bases not matched to a gene. This CDR3 region has 16 residues. Germline V lookup: CDR1 LGHNA, CDR2 YNFKEQ. CDR3 amino acids: CASSQDGSGGVGEQFF. In nucleotides, the CDR3 is TGTGCCAGCAGCCAAGATGGCAGCGGGGGGGTCGGTGAGCAGTTCTTC.

This chain joins TRBV30 and TRBJ2-2, with no clear D. V lost 5 bases and J lost 3, with 7 bases in between. Germline CDR1 and CDR2: GTSNPN and SVGIG (reference sequence). This CDR3 has 12 amino acids. CDR3 in DNA: TGTGCCTGGGACCCTGACACCGGGGAGCTGTTTTTT. Protein product: CAWDPDTGELFF.

The V call is TRBV5-6, the J call TRBJ2-7; D gene unclear. Per the germline V gene, CDR1 is SGHDT and CDR2 is YYEEEE. V shed 4 bases and J shed 3 bases, with 8 bases lying between them. This CDR3 has 12 residues. This chain's CDR3 is CASSQDLYEQYF. The CDR3 coding sequence is TGTGCCAGCAGCCAGGACCTCTACGAGCAGTACTTC.

V gene TRBV9 combines with J gene TRBJ1-6, with TRBD1 matching over 8 bases. Unmatched junction bases numbered 6, after V lost 0 bases and J lost 10 bases. The germline gives CDR1 SGDLS, CDR2 YYNGEE. CDR3 size: 15 residues. CDR3 bases: TGTGCCAGCAGCGTAGGGGACAGGTTAAACTCACCCCTCCACTTT. Protein sequence: CASSVGDRLNSPLHF.

This chain uses TRBV18 with TRBJ1-1; TRBD1 might be the D (5 bases). Trimming removed 2 bases from V and 1 base from J, with 11 bases in between. Germline values: CDR1 KGHSH, CDR2 LQKENI. This CDR3 has 15 amino acids. In DNA form, the CDR3 reads TGTGCCAGCTCACCAATAACAGGACCGAACACTGAAGCTTTCTTT. Translating it yields CASSPITGPNTEAFF.